This T cell receptor (beta chain) stems from a study of blood T cell repertoires in COVID-19. Study at large: Collection of acute and convalescent COVID-19 samples took place in the United States, Italy and Spain. From T cells, B-cell-depleted T cells, or PBMCs came the material, which was cDNA or gDNA.

Original handling: Amplified reference gene primers provided the basis for estimating nucleated cell counts. Profiled with immunoSEQ multiplex PCR; TCRdb holds only in-frame clones, not every one. V and J calls and clone size are copied from that table; D and trimming were computed from the DNA. The table has just over 150,000 clones, 75% to 90% seen once. Per germline, CDR1 SGHVS and CDR2 FNYEAQ. CDR3 size: 12 residues. V was trimmed by 4 bases and J by 1 base, leaving 4 bases between them. The genes are TRBV7-6 and TRBJ1-1; D remains ambiguous. The sequencing sample was made of peripheral blood. The receptor comes from a woman in her thirties or forties with acute or convalescent COVID-19. Here the CDR3 reads CASSSRNTEAFF. CDR3 nucleotides: TGTGCCAGCAGCTCGAGGAACACTGAAGCTTTCTTT.